This T cell receptor beta chain appears in the sequencing data of a study of T cells in Graves' hyperthyroidism and ophthalmopathy. This clonotype was seen just once. This may come from a read error, since a much larger clone is one base off. The germline gives CDR1 SNHLY, CDR2 FYNNEI. This CDR3 region has 12 residues. V dropped 5 bases and J dropped 12 bases, with 16 bases sitting between them. Regions amplified from RNA transcripts were the TCR beta CDR3 regions. A first-round RT-PCR of the TCR CDR3 used the HTBI primer set. Using its own MiXCR run on the multiplex PCR reads, TCRdb lists one record per CDR3 protein. The sample holds some 600,000 distinct CDR3 sequences; about 45% are singletons and the top ten take roughly 8.2%. Absent ophthalmopathy progression within 18 months defined stable Graves' hyperthyroidism.

The clonotype comes from a woman aged 18-29 years with Graves' hyperthyroidism. The chain recombines TRBV2 with TRBJ1-1, with D tentatively TRBD1 (5 bases). Sequencing input: peripheral blood or thyroid tissue (not recorded which). CDR3: CASSWAGLLTFF. The CDR3 DNA is TGTGCCAGCAGTTGGGCGGGACTCCTCACTTTCTTT.